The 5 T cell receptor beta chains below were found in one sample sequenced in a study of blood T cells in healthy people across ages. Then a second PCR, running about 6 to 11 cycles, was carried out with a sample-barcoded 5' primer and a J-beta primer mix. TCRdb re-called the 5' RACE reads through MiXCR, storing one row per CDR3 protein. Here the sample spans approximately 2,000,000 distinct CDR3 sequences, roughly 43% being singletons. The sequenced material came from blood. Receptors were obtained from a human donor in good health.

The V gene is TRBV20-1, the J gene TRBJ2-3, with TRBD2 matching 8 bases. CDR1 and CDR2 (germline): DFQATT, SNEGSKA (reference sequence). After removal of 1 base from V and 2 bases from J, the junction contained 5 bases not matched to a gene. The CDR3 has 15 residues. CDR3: CSARAGGGTTDTQYF. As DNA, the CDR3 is TGCAGTGCTAGAGCCGGCGGGGGGACCACAGATACGCAGTATTTT.

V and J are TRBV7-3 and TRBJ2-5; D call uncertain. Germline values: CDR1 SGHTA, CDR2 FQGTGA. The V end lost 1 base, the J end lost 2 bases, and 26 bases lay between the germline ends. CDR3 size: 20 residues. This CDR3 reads CASSLSPMPWSANAQETQYF. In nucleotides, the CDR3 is TGTGCCAGCAGCTTAAGCCCCATGCCCTGGAGCGCCAATGCTCAAGAGACCCAGTACTTC.

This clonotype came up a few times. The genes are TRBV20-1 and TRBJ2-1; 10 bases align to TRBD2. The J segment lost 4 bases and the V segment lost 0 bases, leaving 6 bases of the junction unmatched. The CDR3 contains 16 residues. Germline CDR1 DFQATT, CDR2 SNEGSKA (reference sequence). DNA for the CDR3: TGCAGTGCTAGAGAAAAGGCAGCGGGGGGGTACAATGAGCAGTTCTTC. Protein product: CSAREKAAGGYNEQFF.

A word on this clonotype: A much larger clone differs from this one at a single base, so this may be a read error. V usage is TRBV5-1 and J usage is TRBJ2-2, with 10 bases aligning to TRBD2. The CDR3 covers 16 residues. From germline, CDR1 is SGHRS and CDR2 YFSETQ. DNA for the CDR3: TGCGCCAGCAGCGATCCGGGACTAGCGAACACCGGGGAGCGGTTTTTT. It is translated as CASSDPGLANTGERFF.

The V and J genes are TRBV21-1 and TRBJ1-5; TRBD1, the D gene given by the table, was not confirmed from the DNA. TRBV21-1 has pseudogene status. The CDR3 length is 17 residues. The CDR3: CASPPQTSGQGHQPQHF. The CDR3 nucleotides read TGTGCCAGCCCCCCTCAAACCTCGGGACAGGGTCATCAGCCCCAGCATTTT.